This TCR beta chain appears in the sequencing data of a study of post-analysis software for immune sequencing data. For the study at large: The cohort encompassed relapsing-remitting, secondary progressive and progressive-relapsing multiple sclerosis disease courses. Study results and limitations: Batch-mates among the samples co-clustered strongly by F measure. Versus controls, multiple sclerosis patients showed significantly lower diversity (normalized Chao1). Patients had higher frequencies than controls of roughly five TRBV segments, including TRBV5-6, TRBV5-1 and TRBV20-1.

The CDR3 extends over 13 amino acids. Per the germline V gene, CDR1 is SQVTM and CDR2 is ANQGSEA. V was clipped by 3 bases and J by 4 bases; unmatched bases: 4. This clonotype has more than one count but fewer than ten. Its antigen is unknown. Each TCR beta cDNA library carried unique molecular identifiers. It was from about 0.94 to 9.7 million T cells that about half a million cDNA molecules came. TCRdb ran MiXCR on the PCR reads and lists one entry per CDR3 protein. The sample holds 820,000 or so distinct CDR3 sequences, approximately 57% seen once. This receptor was identified in a girl aged 5-17 years with multiple sclerosis. The genes are TRBV29-1 and TRBJ1-1, with TRBD1 matching 8 bases. Sequenced material: blood. CDR3: CSVDQGAGTEAFF. Here the CDR3 DNA reads TGCAGCGTTGACCAGGGGGCTGGCACTGAAGCTTTCTTT.